This note documents a single TCR beta chain sequence. Its antigen is not identified. cDNA was made by 5'RACE with 10-nucleotide random UMIs. In TCRdb, the 5' RACE reads were re-called with MiXCR into one record per CDR3 protein. The table includes 50,000 or so distinct CDR3 sequences, about 3.2% detected once. The record originates from a study of neurological immune-mediated disorders. Unsorted libraries used 2 million PBMCs kept at -80 degrees C. Study-wide results and caveats: The study found no CDR3 amino acid sequences shared by expanded clones across subjects, suggesting private repertoires in all groups.

The CDR3 is made up of 13 amino acids. Trimming shortened V by 3 bases and J by 4 bases, and 7 bases separated the two germline ends. This chain uses TRBV12-3 or TRBV12-4 with TRBJ2-1; the D is unclear. This TCR was sampled from a woman aged 55-70 years with multiple sclerosis. The sequenced sample consisted of PBMCs. CDR3 sequence (DNA): TGTGCCAGCAGTTTGATGGGGTACAATGAGCAGTTCTTC. It specifies CASSLMGYNEQFF.